Each of the 32 T cell receptor beta chains below was sequenced from the same sample in a study of T cell repertoires in cytomegalovirus infection. TCRdb reanalysed the reads using MiXCR and keeps one entry per CDR3 protein. The sample has some 390,000 distinct CDR3 sequences, about a sixth seen once. Source material: PBMCs. These TCRs come from a human donor in good health (CMV status not recorded). Some clones in this sample may be carry-over from other donors' samples.

The chain joins TRBV20-1 to TRBJ2-3; D remains unclear. V shed 6 bases and J shed 8 bases, with 15 bases lying between them. Per the germline V gene, CDR1 is DFQATT and CDR2 is SNEGSKA (reference sequence). The CDR3 extends over 12 amino acids. The CDR3 sequence: CSAGIADLTQYF. The CDR3 DNA is TGCAGTGCAGGGATTGCAGACCTTACGCAGTATTTT.

There are many counts of this clonotype. This CDR3 reads CASSSYRDRGYTF. The CDR3 DNA reads TGTGCCAGCAGCTCATACAGGGACAGGGGTTATACCTTC. This chain connects TRBV7-8 to TRBJ1-2, with 10 nucleotides matching TRBD1. Trimming removed 4 bases from V and 14 bases from J; junction bases left unmatched: 10. Germline CDR1 SGHVS, CDR2 FQNEAQ. The CDR3 loop spans 13 amino acids.

The chain joins TRBV19 to TRBJ2-5; 10 nucleotides line up with TRBD2. The CDR3 runs to 15 residues. Germline V lookup: CDR1 LNHDA, CDR2 SQIVND (reference sequence). V shed 5 bases, J shed 2 bases, and the junction held 5 bases outside the gene matches. The CDR3 DNA is TGTGCCAGTAGTTGGCTAGCGGGAGAACAAGAGACCCAGTACTTC. Translating gives CASSWLAGEQETQYF.

This clonotype was counted a few times. This sequence joins TRBV20-1 and TRBJ2-3, with a tentative D call TRBD2 (6 bases). Trimming took 0 bases from V and 5 from J, leaving 15 bases between them. This CDR3 has 15 amino acids. The germline V gene has CDR1 DFQATT and CDR2 SNEGSKA (reference sequence). Written as DNA, the CDR3 is TGCAGTGCTAGAGATGAGCGGGCCGGGAGAGATACGCAGTATTTT. It translates to CSARDERAGRDTQYF.

In its sample, this clonotype was seen many times. V gene TRBV12-3 or TRBV12-4 combines with J gene TRBJ1-3; no firm D call. This CDR3 is 12 amino acids long. The chain's CDR3 is CATASSGNTIYF. The CDR3 region has the DNA TGTGCGACGGCCAGCTCTGGAAACACCATATATTTT.

The table lists this clonotype with many counts. J is TRBJ1-5 and V is TRBV6-1; D is ambiguous. V was cut by 4 bases and J by 3 bases, with 13 bases left in between. In germline, CDR1 is MNHNS, CDR2 SASEGT. The length of the CDR3 is 15 residues. In DNA form, the CDR3 reads TGTGCCAGCAGTGCCCGGAGGACGAACAATCAGCCCCAGCATTTT. It translates to CASSARRTNNQPQHF.

The V call is TRBV20-1, the J call TRBJ1-1; D remains unclear. V dropped 3 bases and J dropped 0 bases, with 8 bases sitting between them. The germline V gene has CDR1 DFQATT and CDR2 SNEGSKA (reference sequence). This CDR3 comprises 13 residues. The chain's CDR3 is CSASLGLNTEAFF. As DNA, the CDR3 is TGCAGTGCTAGTCTTGGCCTGAACACTGAAGCTTTCTTT.

This clonotype was detected ten times or more. The V call is TRBV4-1, the J call TRBJ2-1; 15 bases fit TRBD2. From germline, CDR1 is MGHRA and CDR2 YSYEKL. J lost 5 bases, V lost 1 base, and 9 bases had no gene match. CDR3 length equals 19 residues. The CDR3 region has the DNA TGCGCCAGCAGCCAAGTCGGACTAGCGGGAGGGCCACTTCACAATGAGCAGTTCTTC. It encodes CASSQVGLAGGPLHNEQFF.

The table lists this clonotype with many counts. This chain links TRBV7-2 with TRBJ1-6; D ambiguous. CDR3 length equals 12 residues. Trimming shortened V by 2 bases and J by 10 bases, and 6 bases separated the two germline ends. CDR1 and CDR2 from the germline V gene are SGHTA and FQGNSA. CDR3 sequence: CASSLPNSPLHF. The CDR3 DNA reads TGTGCCAGCAGCTTACCTAACTCACCCCTCCACTTT.

This clonotype has a count of ten or more. The chain recombines TRBV11-2 with TRBJ2-1; D not resolved. Germline CDR1 SGHAT, CDR2 FQNNGV. Trimming cost V 5 bases and J 3 bases, with 11 bases left between them. The CDR3 has 14 amino acids. CDR3 bases: TGTGCCAGCAGCACCCAGCGTGACTACAATGAGCAGTTCTTC. This gives the protein CASSTQRDYNEQFF. The full variable domain, with the rest looked up from reference TRBV11-2 and TRBJ2-1, is EAGVAQSPRYKIIEKRQSVAFWCNPISGHATLYWYQQILGQGPKLLIQFQNNGVVDDSQLPKDRFSAERLKGVDSTLKIQPAKLEDSAVYLCASSTQRDYNEQFFGPGTRLTVL.

The chain recombines TRBV7-9 with TRBJ2-2; 9 nucleotides line up with TRBD2. Trimming cost V 5 bases and J 6 bases; bases outside gene matches: 4. This CDR3 is built from 14 residues. CDR1 is SEHNR, CDR2 FQNEAQ, per germline (reference sequence). CDR3 amino acids: CASSDSGRSGELFF. DNA of the CDR3: TGTGCCAGCAGCGATAGCGGGAGATCCGGGGAGCTGTTTTTT.

This clonotype was seen only a few times. The chain recombines TRBV28 with TRBJ1-1; D is unresolved. Germline V gene sequence: CDR1 MDHEN, CDR2 SYDVKM. This CDR3 has 13 amino acids. With 2 bases removed from V and 4 bases from J, the gap between germline ends came to 8 bases. In DNA form, the CDR3 reads TGTGCCAGCAGTTTAGAGAGTTTCACTGAAGCTTTCTTT. Translating gives CASSLESFTEAFF.

The V call is TRBV5-4, the J call TRBJ2-1; D assignment may be TRBD1 or TRBD2 (5 bases each). Germline V gives CDR1 SGHNT, CDR2 YYREEE (reference sequence). The CDR3 sequence is 14 residues long. V was pared by 4 bases and J by 5 bases, with 13 bases between. Written as DNA, the CDR3 is TGTGCCAGCAGCCCCCCAGGGACCAACAATGAGCAGTTCTTC. It codes for CASSPPGTNNEQFF. The full variable domain, in which reference TRBV5-4 and TRBJ2-1 provide the parts outside the CDR3, is ETGVTQSPTHLIKTRGQQVTLRCSSQSGHNTVSWYQQALGQGPQFIFQYYREEENGRGNFPPRFSGLQFPNYSSELNVNALELDDSALYLCASSPPGTNNEQFFGPGTRLTVL.

The chain recombines TRBV15 with TRBJ2-3; D perhaps matches TRBD2 (5 bases). Germline loops: CDR1 LNHNV, CDR2 YYDKDF (reference sequence). This CDR3 region has 14 residues. Trimming took 3 bases from V and 10 from J, leaving 17 bases between them. The CDR3 spells CATSRSLAGAAQYF. DNA for the CDR3: TGTGCCACCAGCAGGTCCCTAGCAGGTGCAGCGCAGTATTTT.

This clonotype was seen at least ten times. This rearrangement joins TRBV5-1 to TRBJ2-3, with D possibly matching TRBD1 (6 bases). With 1 base removed from V and 6 bases from J, the gap between germline ends came to 15 bases. The CDR3 is made up of 15 amino acids. The germline V gene encodes CDR1 SGHRS and CDR2 YFSETQ. The CDR3 loop is CASSLIQGFQDTQYF. DNA for the CDR3: TGCGCCAGCAGCTTGATACAGGGATTTCAGGATACGCAGTATTTT.

Many counts were recorded for this clonotype. The chain recombines TRBV4-2 with TRBJ2-3, with D possibly matching TRBD2 (6 bases). Deletions cut 1 base from V and 2 bases from J, with 13 bases between. Germline V gene data show CDR1 as LGHNA and CDR2 as YNFKEQ. The CDR3 totals 16 residues. Written as DNA, the CDR3 is TGTGCCAGCAGCCAAGTCGGCGGGAAGATCACAGATACGCAGTATTTT. Translation gives CASSQVGGKITDTQYF.

This chain uses TRBV10-2 with TRBJ2-7; no definite D call. Germline-derived CDR1 and CDR2 are WSHSY and SAAADI. The CDR3 sequence is 13 residues long. V lost 4 bases to trimming and J lost 0 bases, with 7 bases between them. Here the CDR3 DNA reads TGCGCCAGCAGTGCTGAGAACTCCTACGAGCAGTACTTC. It specifies CASSAENSYEQYF.

This clonotype was detected ten times or more. J is TRBJ1-5 and V is TRBV7-2; D is perhaps TRBD1 (5 bases). Germline lookup yields CDR1 SGHTA and CDR2 FQGNSA. With 3 bases removed from V and 9 bases from J, the gap between germline ends came to 15 bases. This CDR3 has 14 amino acids. For the CDR3, the DNA is TGTGCCAGCAGCTTCACCTCCTCAGGGCCGCCCCAGCATTTT. Translated: CASSFTSSGPPQHF.

Only a few counts were recorded for this clonotype. V is TRBV7-6 and J is TRBJ2-5; 9 bases match TRBD1. The CDR3 runs to 16 residues. Germline assignment: CDR1 SGHVS and CDR2 FNYEAQ. V trimming: 1 base; J trimming: 2 bases; junction bases outside the gene matches: 5. CDR3 region: CASSLGTGVGQETQYF. CDR3 DNA: TGTGCCAGCAGCTTAGGGACAGGGGTTGGGCAAGAGACCCAGTACTTC.

This clonotype was detected ten times or more. The chain couples TRBV7-2 to TRBJ2-3; D not certain. Germline V lookup: CDR1 SGHTA, CDR2 FQGNSA. The V and J ends lost 5 bases and 2 bases respectively, with 11 bases between them. The CDR3 consists of 14 residues. The CDR3 here is CASSLGLNTDTQYF. DNA for the CDR3: TGTGCCAGCAGCCTGGGGTTGAACACAGATACGCAGTATTTT.

This clonotype has ten or more counts. At one end, the junction sequence differs from germline, possibly due to a read error. The chain carries TRBV6-2 or TRBV6-3 and TRBJ2-1; no firm D call. CDR1 and CDR2 (germline): MNHEY, SVGEGT. This CDR3 is 13 amino acids long. The CDR3 DNA sequence: TGTGCCACCAGTAGAGGCTCCTACAATGAGCAGTTCTTC. The encoded protein is CATSRGSYNEQFF.

This chain uses TRBV20-1 with TRBJ2-7; 13 nucleotides match TRBD2. Germline trimming cut 4 bases from V and 2 bases from J; bases unmatched to any gene: 11. CDR1 and CDR2 (germline): DFQATT, SNEGSKA (reference sequence). This CDR3 is 17 amino acids long. Here the CDR3 reads CSATTGTSGKNAYEQYF. CDR3 nucleotides: TGCAGTGCTACAACCGGGACTAGCGGGAAAAATGCCTACGAGCAGTACTTC.

CDR3 protein: CASSRSWGVTDTQYF. The CDR3, as DNA: TGTGCCAGCAGTCGCTCATGGGGAGTCACAGATACGCAGTATTTT. This chain links TRBV2 with TRBJ2-3, with a possible D match to TRBD2 (5 bases). Between the trimmed V and J ends, which lost 5 bases and 2 bases, there was a span of 14 bases. The CDR3 is made up of 15 amino acids. Germline V gene sequence: CDR1 SNHLY, CDR2 FYNNEI.

The sample holds a few counts of this clonotype. This rearrangement joins TRBV15 to TRBJ1-5, with D unresolved. CDR3 length: 14 amino acids. Germline V CDR1 and CDR2: LNHNV, YYDKDF (reference sequence). Between the trimmed V and J ends, which lost 3 bases and 3 bases, there was a span of 9 bases. This CDR3 is CATSRADYNQPQHF. CDR3 nucleotides: TGTGCCACCAGCAGGGCCGATTACAATCAGCCCCAGCATTTT.

The chain joins TRBV28 to TRBJ1-3, with D unclear. V shed 3 bases and J shed 0 bases, with 6 bases lying between them. Germline CDR1 is MDHEN and CDR2 is SYDVKM. This CDR3 has 14 amino acids. CDR3 sequence (DNA): TGTGCCAGCAGTTTCAGCCCCTCTGGAAACACCATATATTTT. The encoded protein is CASSFSPSGNTIYF.

This chain connects TRBV3-1 to TRBJ2-2, with TRBD2 identical over 8 bases. V dropped 0 bases and J dropped 6; count of bases not matched to a gene: 0. Germline CDR1 LGHDT, CDR2 YNNKEL (reference sequence). The CDR3 runs 14 residues. The DNA for the CDR3 is TGTGCCAGCAGCCAAGAGACTAGCGCCGGGGAGCTGTTTTTT. This gives the protein CASSQETSAGELFF.

This clonotype showed up just a few times. V and J are TRBV6-2 or TRBV6-3 and TRBJ2-1; 14 bases fit TRBD2. The CDR3 spans 16 residues. The germline gives CDR1 MNHEY, CDR2 SVGEGT. V was clipped by 7 bases and J by 9 bases; unmatched bases: 11. The CDR3 spells CASTNNRLAGGSEQFF. CDR3 bases: TGTGCCAGCACCAACAACAGACTAGCGGGAGGGAGTGAGCAGTTCTTC.

The chain has TRBV27 and TRBJ2-5; 8 bases align to TRBD1. The germline V gene encodes CDR1 MNHEY and CDR2 SMNVEV (reference sequence). CDR3 size: 14 residues. V lost 3 bases to trimming and J lost 5 bases; unmatched junction nucleotides: 5. CDR3 sequence reads: CASSFGQGLETQYF. In DNA form, the CDR3 reads TGTGCCAGCAGTTTTGGACAGGGTTTGGAGACCCAGTACTTC.

Notes on this clonotype: With a much larger clone just one base away, this may be a read error. The genes are TRBV12-3 or TRBV12-4 and TRBJ2-7, with 9 bases lining up with TRBD2. With V trimmed by 3 bases and J by 5 bases, 11 bases remained unmatched. The CDR3 has 16 residues. The CDR3: CASSFRSGRIWDEQYF. CDR3 in DNA: TGTGCCAGCAGTTTTAGAAGCGGGAGGATTTGGGACGAGCAGTACTTC.

In this sample, this clonotype turned up a few times. The chain has TRBV12-3 or TRBV12-4 and TRBJ2-1; 9 bases are a match to TRBD2. V gave up 2 bases and J gave up 14 bases; unmatched junction bases: 7. The CDR3 length is 13 residues. The CDR3: CASSLPPAGGEFF. CDR3 bases: TGTGCCAGCAGTTTACCTCCGGCGGGGGGGGAGTTCTTC.

The V and J genes are TRBV20-1 and TRBJ1-2, with a weak D call TRBD1 (5 bases). CDR3 size: 11 residues. Germline lookup yields CDR1 DFQATT and CDR2 SNEGSKA (reference sequence). Trimming shortened V by 4 bases and J by 7 bases, and 10 bases separated the two germline ends. CDR3 in DNA: TGCAGTGCTAATCGTCAGGGTGGCTACACCTTC. Amino acid sequence: CSANRQGGYTF.

This clonotype has at least ten counts. The gene calls are TRBV7-2 and TRBJ1-2; D not resolved. The CDR3 loop spans 13 amino acids. In germline, CDR1 is SGHTA, CDR2 FQGNSA. V lost 5 bases to trimming and J lost 4 bases, with 11 bases between them. This CDR3 reads CASSRDRVYGYTF. The CDR3 nucleotides are TGTGCCAGCAGCCGCGATAGGGTCTATGGCTACACCTTC.